The 30 T cell receptor beta chains in this list originate from one sample, sequenced in a study of T cells in women clearing cervical HPV infection. Clones were sequenced by immunoSEQ multiplex PCR, and TCRdb holds only the in-frame ones, with some missing. Here the sample table reports nearly 35,000 clones. The specimen sequenced was blood buffy coat. Source of these receptors: a woman aged 18 to 69 with a cervical HPV16 infection that either progressed to CIN3+ or cleared (not recorded which).

In the case of this clone: The read terminates 3 residues ahead of where the CDR3 ends, so the germline J gene completes it. The chain uses TRBV5-6 and TRBJ2-5; 7 nucleotides agree with TRBD1. Germline V CDR1 and CDR2: SGHDT, YYEEEE. Losses at the gene ends were 5 bases for V and 1 base for J; bases not matched to a gene: 5. This CDR3 region has 14 residues. CDR3 sequence: CASSLQGPQETQYF. The DNA read from the CDR3 is TGTGCCAGCAGTTTACAGGGGCCCCAAGAGACC. Complete variable domain (other parts from reference TRBV5-6 and TRBJ2-5): DAGVTQSPTHLIKTRGQQVTLRCSPKSGHDTVSWYQQALGQGPQFIFQYYEEEERQRGNFPDRFSGHQFPNYSSELNVNALLLGDSALYLCASSLQGPQETQYFGPGTRLLVL.

As regards this clone: The read comes to an end 3 residues before the CDR3 does, leaving the germline J gene to fill in the end. This sequence joins TRBV12-3 or TRBV12-4 and TRBJ2-7, with D possibly TRBD1 on 6 matching bases. V was cut by 5 bases and J by 2 bases, with 16 bases left in between. The CDR3 is 15 residues long. CDR3 region: CASSPYGTPTYEQYF. CDR3 DNA, as far as it was read: TGTGCCAGCAGTCCCTACGGGACACCTACCTACGAG.

As to this clone: The read comes to an end 3 residues before the CDR3 does, leaving the germline J gene to fill in the end. This chain links TRBV10-3 with TRBJ2-3, with D possibly matching TRBD2 (5 bases). The germline V gene has CDR1 ENHRY and CDR2 SYGVKD. The CDR3 is made up of 15 amino acids. The CDR3 loop reads CAISQGPSGQETQYF. The DNA read from the CDR3 is TGTGCCATCAGTCAAGGCCCCAGCGGCCAAGAGACG.

Details on this clone: With the read ending 3 residues before the CDR3 end, the germline J gene is used to fill in that end. The chain links TRBV28 to TRBJ1-2; 10 bases agree with TRBD1. The CDR3 runs to 14 residues. Trimming removed 6 bases from V and 4 bases from J; junction bases left unmatched: 5. Germline V gene sequence: CDR1 MDHEN, CDR2 SYDVKM. CDR3: CASRDRGFPYGYTF. The covered CDR3 bases are TGTGCCAGCAGGGACAGGGGGTTCCCCTATGGC.

On this clone: Coverage ceases 3 residues before the CDR3 finishes, and the germline J gene fills in the end. This chain links TRBV5-1 with TRBJ2-2, with 12 bases identical to TRBD2. CDR3 length: 15 amino acids. The germline CDR1 and CDR2 sequences are SGHRS and YFSETQ. Trimming at V came to 4 bases and at J to 5 bases, leaving 3 bases not matched to a gene. CDR3 residues: CASSLGLAGTGELFF. The CDR3 bases that were read are TGCGCCAGCAGCCTGGGACTAGCGGGTACCGGGGAG.

On this clone: The read ends 3 residues before the CDR3 terminus; that terminus is restored from the germline J gene. The chain is built from TRBV7-6 and TRBJ2-3; D is unresolved. Germline values: CDR1 SGHVS, CDR2 FNYEAQ. This CDR3 contains 16 residues. Partial CDR3 DNA: TGTGCCAGCAGCTTAATCGGTGGTGGTGCAAGAGAGACG. Translation: CASSLIGGGARET. Given in full, the CDR3 is CASSLIGGGARETQYF. The full variable domain, completed using reference TRBV7-6 and TRBJ2-3, is GAGVSQSPRYKVTKRGQDVALRCDPISGHVSLYWYRQALGQGPEFLTYFNYEAQQDKSGLPNDRFSAERPEGSISTLTIQRTEQRDSAMYRCASSLIGGGARETQYFGPGTRLTVL.

A note on this clone: The read ends 3 residues before the CDR3 terminus; that terminus is restored from the germline J gene. The rearrangement joins TRBV28 to TRBJ2-3, with TRBD1 as a possible D gene (5 bases). The CDR3 spans 17 residues. Trimming shortened V by 3 bases and J by 0 bases, and 16 bases separated the two germline ends. From germline, CDR1 is MDHEN and CDR2 SYDVKM. Partial CDR3 DNA: TGTGCCAGCAGTTTTCGTCAGGGCAGGACGAGCACAGATACG. Its translation is CASSFRQGRTSTDT. The entire CDR3 sequence reads CASSFRQGRTSTDTQYF.

Concerning this clone itself: The CDR3 is cut off 3 residues early in the read; its end comes from the germline J gene. V gene TRBV5-1 combines with J gene TRBJ2-2, with D possibly matching TRBD1 (6 bases). Germline CDR1 SGHRS, CDR2 YFSETQ. V lost 4 bases and J 6 bases, leaving 16 bases between the germline ends. There are 15 residues in the CDR3. CDR3 bases read: TGCGCCAGCAGCAGCGTGTTGGGGGCGCCCGGGGAG. It codes for CASSSVLGAPGE. The CDR3 as a whole reads CASSSVLGAPGELFF.

The CDR3 here is CASSISTGGSSYNSPLFF. The sequenced CDR3 bases are TGTGCCAGTAGTATTTCAACAGGGGGGAGCTCCTATAATTCACCG. The chain recombines TRBV19 with TRBJ2-2; 8 bases align to TRBD1. The read falls 3 residues short of the CDR3 end, and the missing part is taken from the germline J gene. The CDR3 sequence is 18 residues long. Germline lookup yields CDR1 LNHDA and CDR2 SQIVND (reference sequence).

A note on this clone: The CDR3 extends 3 residues past the end of the read, so its final part is completed from the germline J gene. This rearrangement joins TRBV7-2 to TRBJ2-2; a weak D match, TRBD1 (5 bases). The CDR3 length is 13 residues. Germline loops: CDR1 SGHTA, CDR2 FQGNSA. The CDR3 here is CASSQGVHSPLFF. The CDR3 DNA, read in part, is TGTGCCAGCAGCCAGGGTGTCCATTCACCG.

On this clone itself: The read terminates 3 residues ahead of where the CDR3 ends, so the germline J gene completes it. This sequence joins TRBV7-2 and TRBJ1-2; D is possibly TRBD1 (5 bases). Between the trimmed V and J ends, which lost 1 base and 3 bases, there was a span of 12 bases. Germline CDR1 reads SGHTA; CDR2 reads FQGNSA. There are 15 residues in the CDR3. This CDR3 reads CASSLVGRAHYGYTF. The CDR3 bases that were read are TGTGCCAGCAGCTTAGTAGGCAGGGCACACTATGGC. The full variable domain, rest sourced from reference TRBV7-2 and TRBJ1-2, is GAGVSQSPSNKVTEKGKDVELRCDPISGHTALYWYRQSLGQGLEFLIYFQGNSAPDKSGLPSDRFSAERTGGSVSTLTIQRTQQEDSAVYLCASSLVGRAHYGYTFGSGTRLTVV.

A remark on this clone: The CDR3 is cut off 3 residues early in the read; its end comes from the germline J gene. This chain uses TRBV18 with TRBJ2-5, with no clear D. Trimming removed 2 bases at V and 5 bases at J, with 21 bases between. Germline V CDR1 and CDR2: KGHSH, LQKENI. The CDR3 runs to 17 residues. CDR3 DNA (partial): TGTGCCAGCTCACCATCGAGTCAGCGAGTCCTTCTCGAGACC. Its protein is CASSPSSQRVLLET. The whole CDR3 sequence reads CASSPSSQRVLLETQYF. The complete variable domain, with remaining parts taken from reference TRBV18 and TRBJ2-5, reads NAGVMQNPRHLVRRRGQEARLRCSPMKGHSHVYWYRQLPEEGLKFMVYLQKENIIDESGMPKERFSAEFPKEGPSILRIQQVVRGDSAAYFCASSPSSQRVLLETQYFGPGTRLLVL.

With regard to this clone: The read falls 3 residues short of the CDR3 end, and the missing part is taken from the germline J gene. The chain has TRBV3-1 (or the pseudogene TRBV3-2) and TRBJ2-1; 7 bases agree with TRBD2. In germline, CDR1 is LGHDT, CDR2 YNNKEL (reference sequence). CDR3 length: 15 amino acids. Trimming took 0 bases from V and 8 from J; bases not matched to a gene: 7. The CDR3 bases that were read are TGTGCCAGCAGCCAAGATCTGGTAGCGGGCGATGAG. Amino acids: CASSQDLVAGDE. Given in full, the CDR3 is CASSQDLVAGDEQFF.

As to this clone: Read sequence stops 3 residues before the CDR3 end, and the germline J gene provides the missing end. The J gene is TRBJ2-1, the V gene TRBV7-2; D may be TRBD2 (6 bases). Germline CDR1 SGHTA, CDR2 FQGNSA. V lost 5 bases and J 6 bases, leaving 14 bases between the germline ends. CDR3 length: 14 residues. CDR3 DNA, as far as it was read: TGTGCCAGCAGCCGGGACTCCGGCCCCAATGAG. The encoded protein is CASSRDSGPNE. The whole CDR3 region reads CASSRDSGPNEQFF.

The CDR3 protein is CSAGRQGGWNEQFF. The sequenced part of the CDR3 DNA is TGCAGTGCTGGAAGACAGGGCGGATGGAATGAG. The chain recombines TRBV20-1 with TRBJ2-1, with 7 bases lining up with TRBD1. From the germline J gene comes the end of the CDR3, since the read stops 3 residues before it. Germline V lookup: CDR1 DFQATT, CDR2 SNEGSKA (reference sequence). The length of the CDR3 is 14 residues. After removal of 5 bases from V and 7 bases from J, the junction contained 11 bases not matched to a gene.

A word on this clone: The sequenced fragment ends 3 residues before the CDR3 boundary, so the rest is inferred from the germline J gene. The chain joins TRBV5-4 to TRBJ2-5; 8 bases are shared with TRBD2. CDR3 length: 14 amino acids. J gave up 5 bases and V 4 bases, and 7 bases lay outside the gene matches. Germline loops: CDR1 SGHNT, CDR2 YYREEE (reference sequence). The CDR3 DNA, read in part, is TGTGCCAGCAGCCGGGGGGGCTCGTGGGAGACC. Translation gives CASSRGGSWET. In full, the CDR3 reads CASSRGGSWETQYF.

To note about this clone: The CDR3 extends 3 residues past the end of the read, so its final part is completed from the germline J gene. This chain links TRBV5-6 with TRBJ1-3, with 8 bases identical to TRBD1. The CDR3 totals 14 residues. After removal of 2 bases from V and 2 bases from J, the junction contained 0 bases not matched to a gene. Germline CDR1 is SGHDT and CDR2 is YYEEEE. Partial CDR3 DNA: TGTGCCAGCAGCTTACAGGGGGCTGGAAACACC. It is translated as CASSLQGAGNT. The whole CDR3 sequence is CASSLQGAGNTIYF. Complete variable domain (other parts from reference TRBV5-6 and TRBJ1-3): DAGVTQSPTHLIKTRGQQVTLRCSPKSGHDTVSWYQQALGQGPQFIFQYYEEEERQRGNFPDRFSGHQFPNYSSELNVNALLLGDSALYLCASSLQGAGNTIYFGEGSWLTVV.

As concerns this clone: The read stops 3 residues short of the end of the CDR3; the missing end is completed from the germline J gene. The chain carries TRBV6-2 or TRBV6-3 and TRBJ2-3; 10 bases fit TRBD1. The CDR3 is made up of 17 amino acids. Germline V gene lookup returns CDR1 MNHEY and CDR2 SVGEGT. CDR3 DNA, as far as it was read: TGTGCCAGCAGTCCCGGGACAGGGGTTGATAGCAATCAGCCG. It yields the protein CASSPGTGVDSNQP. The complete CDR3 reads CASSPGTGVDSNQPQYF.

A note on this clone: The read is 3 residues too short to cover the CDR3 end, so that end is filled in from the germline J gene. The chain couples TRBV20-1 to TRBJ2-5; 15 bases are shared with TRBD2. This CDR3 region has 18 residues. J gave up 5 bases and V 4 bases, and 14 bases lay outside the gene matches. Germline V gives CDR1 DFQATT, CDR2 SNEGSKA (reference sequence). The CDR3 region is CSATPITGLAGGLETQYF. Incomplete CDR3 DNA: TGCAGTGCTACCCCCATTACCGGACTAGCGGGGGGGCTGGAGACC.

About this clone itself: The sequence runs out 3 residues before the end of the CDR3; the remainder is reconstructed from the germline J gene. V and J are TRBV7-2 and TRBJ2-1; D possibly corresponds to TRBD2 (5 bases). Germline assignment: CDR1 SGHTA and CDR2 FQGNSA. This CDR3 has 16 residues. Trimming cost V 0 bases and J 2 bases, with 11 bases left between them. The CDR3 DNA, read in part, is TGTGCCAGCAGCTTAGCTTTCAGCGGAACCTACAATGAG. Residues: CASSLAFSGTYNE. The whole CDR3 reads CASSLAFSGTYNEQFF.

Partial CDR3 DNA: TGTGCCAGCAGCTTCGGGGGTTCCTACGAG. This sequence encodes CASSFGGSYE. The whole CDR3 sequence reads CASSFGGSYEQYF. This rearrangement joins TRBV7-9 to TRBJ2-7, with a tentative D call TRBD2 (6 bases). The read ends 3 residues shy of where the CDR3 ends; the end is completed using the germline J gene. Trimming cost V 3 bases and J 1 base, with 7 bases left between them. The CDR3 contains 13 residues. Germline V gives CDR1 SEHNR, CDR2 FQNEAQ (reference sequence).

As regards this clone: The read comes to an end 3 residues before the CDR3 does, leaving the germline J gene to fill in the end. The rearrangement uses TRBV10-1 and TRBJ2-1, with no clear D. This CDR3 is built from 12 residues. CDR1 WNHNN and CDR2 SYGVQD come from the germline V gene (reference sequence). V lost 4 bases, J lost 9 bases, and 10 bases lay in between. The DNA read from the CDR3 is TGCGCCAGCAGTGGTCCGGGTGGTGAG. It encodes CASSGPGGE. The entire CDR3 reads CASSGPGGEQFF.

Comment on this clone: One end of the junction is discordant with germline, which a read error may explain. The CDR3 end is not reached by the read, which stops 3 residues before it; the germline J gene fills it in. This CDR3 is also generated by other DNA sequences in the sample. The chain couples TRBV30 to TRBJ1-3, with unresolved D. Germline V gene lookup returns CDR1 GTSNPN and CDR2 SVGIG (reference sequence). The CDR3 covers 16 residues. The sequenced part of the CDR3 DNA is TGTGCCGGCGCCCCGGTCGGGGTTGGTTCTGGAAACACA. Translating gives CAGAPVGVGSGNT. In full, the CDR3 reads CAGAPVGVGSGNTIYF.

About this clone: The CDR3 end is not reached by the read, which stops 3 residues before it; the germline J gene fills it in. The J gene is TRBJ1-1, the V gene TRBV20-1; a weak D match, TRBD1 (6 bases). Germline V gene data show CDR1 as DFQATT and CDR2 as SNEGSKA (reference sequence). The CDR3 is made up of 14 amino acids. Deletions cut 6 bases from V and 1 base from J, with 15 bases between. The CDR3: CSARVGQSNTEAFF. The covered CDR3 bases are TGCAGTGCCCGGGTCGGACAGTCGAACACTGAA.

Comments on this clone: The read comes to an end 3 residues before the CDR3 does, leaving the germline J gene to fill in the end. The chain has TRBV2 and TRBJ2-7; possible D gene TRBD1, 6 bases. The ends were cut back, 3 bases at V and 2 bases at J, with 17 bases in the middle. Looked up from germline, CDR1 is SNHLY and CDR2 is FYNNEI. The CDR3 loop spans 16 amino acids. The CDR3 sequence is CASSDTGSGVTYEQYF. CDR3 DNA (partial): TGTGCCAGCAGTGATACAGGGTCTGGCGTAACCTACGAG.

On this clone: The CDR3 goes on 3 residues after the read ends, and that part is filled in from the germline J gene. This chain connects TRBV7-2 to TRBJ1-2; D is perhaps TRBD1 (5 bases). The CDR3 length is 14 residues. The germline V gene encodes CDR1 SGHTA and CDR2 FQGNSA. CDR3 bases read: TGTGCCAGCAGCCCAGTAGCGGGGGAGCGCGAC. Translated: CASSPVAGERD. The entire CDR3 reads CASSPVAGERDYTF.

As for this clone: The sequence runs out 3 residues before the end of the CDR3; the remainder is reconstructed from the germline J gene. This chain uses TRBV7-2 with TRBJ2-3, with D tentatively TRBD2 (5 bases). This CDR3 comprises 13 residues. Germline V gene lookup returns CDR1 SGHTA and CDR2 FQGNSA. The CDR3 sequence: CASSRTGEEAQYF. The DNA read from the CDR3 is TGTGCCAGCAGTCGGACTGGTGAAGAGGCG.

Worth noting for this clone: The sequenced fragment ends 3 residues before the CDR3 boundary, so the rest is inferred from the germline J gene. The chain combines TRBV18 with TRBJ2-1; 12 nucleotides line up with TRBD2. Germline assignment: CDR1 KGHSH and CDR2 LQKENI. V trimming: 1 base; J trimming: 8 bases; junction bases outside the gene matches: 15. The CDR3 runs 19 residues. The DNA read from the CDR3 is TGTGCCAGCTCACCACGGGTGGGACTAGCGGGCTCTTCCGGCGATGAG. This sequence encodes CASSPRVGLAGSSGDE. The complete CDR3 reads CASSPRVGLAGSSGDEQFF.

Notes on this clone: The sequenced fragment ends 3 residues before the CDR3 boundary, so the rest is inferred from the germline J gene. This chain uses TRBV19 with TRBJ2-5; 11 bases agree with TRBD2. The CDR3 consists of 14 residues. The J segment lost 3 bases and the V segment lost 6 bases, leaving 3 bases of the junction unmatched. In germline, CDR1 is LNHDA, CDR2 SQIVND (reference sequence). CDR3 sequence: CASSPSGRKETQYF. The DNA read from the CDR3 is TGTGCCAGTAGCCCTAGCGGGAGGAAAGAGACC.

About this clone: The read falls 3 residues short of the CDR3 end, and the missing part is taken from the germline J gene. The chain uses TRBV18 and TRBJ1-5; 10 nucleotides line up with TRBD1. Germline trimming cut 3 bases from V and 5 bases from J; bases unmatched to any gene: 4. Germline loops: CDR1 KGHSH, CDR2 LQKENI. The CDR3 has 15 residues. CDR3 DNA (partial): TGTGCCAGCTCACCGCGACAGGGGGCTGATCAGCCC. Translation gives CASSPRQGADQP. The whole CDR3 reads CASSPRQGADQPQHF.